This is a list of T cell receptor beta chains from one sample in a study of identical twins. MiXCR, run by TCRdb on the 5' RACE reads, gives a single entry per CDR3 protein. The sample has 510,000 or so distinct CDR3 sequences; nearly 15% are singletons. The sample was also linked to a second study, of yellow fever vaccine responses in identical twins.

Sequenced input: CD4+ T cells sorted from blood. Receptor source: a woman between 18 and 30 years old in good health. CDR3s include the opening cysteine and the closing phenylalanine or tryptophan. Each record gives: CDR3 protein, V gene, CDR3 length, J gene.

cdr3_aa: CASSYLAGGQEKLFF; v_call: TRBV6-5; cdr3_length: 15; j_call: TRBJ1-4
cdr3_aa: CASSRRGGATDTQYF; v_call: TRBV6-1; cdr3_length: 15; j_call: TRBJ2-3
cdr3_aa: CATDGGFSSYNEQFF; v_call: TRBV7-3; cdr3_length: 15; j_call: TRBJ2-1
cdr3_aa: CASPKGLREKLFF; v_call: TRBV5-1; cdr3_length: 13; j_call: TRBJ1-4
cdr3_aa: CSAREDSREQYF; v_call: TRBV20-1; cdr3_length: 12; j_call: TRBJ2-7
cdr3_aa: CSAKAGTIQFF; v_call: TRBV20-1; cdr3_length: 11; j_call: TRBJ2-1
cdr3_aa: CASSPTWGDEQFF; v_call: TRBV5-1; cdr3_length: 13; j_call: TRBJ2-1
cdr3_aa: CASGQRTSGPYEQYF; v_call: TRBV5-1; cdr3_length: 15; j_call: TRBJ2-7
cdr3_aa: CASSSGALFSTDTQYF; v_call: TRBV7-7; cdr3_length: 16; j_call: TRBJ2-3
cdr3_aa: CATSDSWRSNTGELFF; v_call: TRBV24-1; cdr3_length: 16; j_call: TRBJ2-2
cdr3_aa: CASSGIASTDTQYF; v_call: TRBV28; cdr3_length: 14; j_call: TRBJ2-3
cdr3_aa: CASTANWGRGSGANVLTF; v_call: TRBV12-3/TRBV12-4; cdr3_length: 18; j_call: TRBJ2-6
cdr3_aa: CASSSTWTRIQYF; v_call: TRBV5-6; cdr3_length: 13; j_call: TRBJ2-4
cdr3_aa: CASSLRLLTNQPQHF; v_call: TRBV12-3/TRBV12-4; cdr3_length: 15; j_call: TRBJ1-5
cdr3_aa: CASSSLQTGPGYTDTQYF; v_call: TRBV5-8; cdr3_length: 18; j_call: TRBJ2-3
cdr3_aa: CASSPQWGSNEKLFF; v_call: TRBV7-9; cdr3_length: 15; j_call: TRBJ1-4
cdr3_aa: CASSALIYNSPLHF; v_call: TRBV7-9; cdr3_length: 14; j_call: TRBJ1-6
cdr3_aa: CASQGGVNYGYTF; v_call: TRBV12-3/TRBV12-4; cdr3_length: 13; j_call: TRBJ1-2
cdr3_aa: CASTIQRNQPQHF; v_call: TRBV2; cdr3_length: 13; j_call: TRBJ1-5
cdr3_aa: CSVEGPGQGADTQYF; v_call: TRBV20-1; cdr3_length: 15; j_call: TRBJ2-3
cdr3_aa: CSGLADMTSYEQYF; v_call: TRBV29-1; cdr3_length: 14; j_call: TRBJ2-7
cdr3_aa: CASSSSGITYEQYF; v_call: TRBV7-8; cdr3_length: 14; j_call: TRBJ2-7
cdr3_aa: CSARSGHINTEAFF; v_call: TRBV20-1; cdr3_length: 14; j_call: TRBJ1-1
cdr3_aa: CSAQAGGKFTGELFF; v_call: TRBV20-1; cdr3_length: 15; j_call: TRBJ2-2
cdr3_aa: CATSDPGRKKMTDTQYF; v_call: TRBV24-1; cdr3_length: 17; j_call: TRBJ2-3
cdr3_aa: CASSQEGGMGAKNIQYF; v_call: TRBV4-1; cdr3_length: 17; j_call: TRBJ2-4
cdr3_aa: CASTHSTLAASETQYF; v_call: TRBV5-1; cdr3_length: 16; j_call: TRBJ2-5
cdr3_aa: CSAPILPGTGFNEQFF; v_call: TRBV20-1; cdr3_length: 16; j_call: TRBJ2-1
cdr3_aa: CASPTLSEQFF; v_call: TRBV7-9; cdr3_length: 11; j_call: TRBJ2-1
cdr3_aa: CATSVGGNYGYTF; v_call: TRBV24-1; cdr3_length: 13; j_call: TRBJ1-2
cdr3_aa: CASSLEFATYYEQYF; v_call: TRBV11-2; cdr3_length: 15; j_call: TRBJ2-7
cdr3_aa: CASRERLSEAFF; v_call: TRBV12-3/TRBV12-4; cdr3_length: 12; j_call: TRBJ1-1
cdr3_aa: CASSTHGAGGKQETQYF; v_call: TRBV3-1; cdr3_length: 17; j_call: TRBJ2-5
cdr3_aa: CASSQARWATEAFF; v_call: TRBV14; cdr3_length: 14; j_call: TRBJ1-1
cdr3_aa: CASSFLAVGGGETQYF; v_call: TRBV7-2; cdr3_length: 16; j_call: TRBJ2-5
cdr3_aa: CSAWPSNYGYTF; v_call: TRBV29-1; cdr3_length: 12; j_call: TRBJ1-2
cdr3_aa: CASTSRTGAKNIQYF; v_call: TRBV7-2; cdr3_length: 15; j_call: TRBJ2-4
cdr3_aa: CASSTGTSGKNEQFF; v_call: TRBV6-1; cdr3_length: 15; j_call: TRBJ2-1
cdr3_aa: CSAGRGGSGTGELFF; v_call: TRBV29-1; cdr3_length: 15; j_call: TRBJ2-2
cdr3_aa: CASSPDRGEKLFF; v_call: TRBV12-3/TRBV12-4; cdr3_length: 13; j_call: TRBJ1-4
cdr3_aa: CASSSLGMTYNEQFF; v_call: TRBV12-3/TRBV12-4; cdr3_length: 15; j_call: TRBJ2-1
cdr3_aa: CASSHPGTRNNEQFF; v_call: TRBV4-1; cdr3_length: 15; j_call: TRBJ2-1
cdr3_aa: CASSKFVYEQYF; v_call: TRBV3-1; cdr3_length: 12; j_call: TRBJ2-7
cdr3_aa: CASSESRLAGVDTQYF; v_call: TRBV10-2; cdr3_length: 16; j_call: TRBJ2-3
cdr3_aa: CAISEGQGALTYEQYF; v_call: TRBV10-3; cdr3_length: 16; j_call: TRBJ2-7